Listed below are T cell receptor beta chains from one sample, sequenced in a study of prognosis after radiotherapy for stage I lung cancer. A single record per CDR3 protein comes from TCRdb applying MiXCR to the multiplex PCR reads. There are around 59,000 distinct CDR3 sequences in the sample; 26% occur only once, and 7.5% lies in the top ten. Material: PBMCs, obtained before or after stereotactic body radiation therapy (not recorded which). The receptors come from a donor aged 50 or older with non-small cell lung cancer. Each CDR3 is given with its conserved first and last residue. The order of the fields is V gene, J gene, D gene, clone size, CDR3 protein, CDR3 DNA. The D gene is left open where the match is weak. Some rows have no size entry. The others give once, few or many, or a class for an expanded clone.

v_call: TRBV28
j_call: TRBJ2-6
d_call: -
clone_size: many
cdr3_aa: CASSLQSGANVLTF
cdr3_nt: TGTGCCAGCAGCCTCCAGAGCGGGGCCAACGTCCTGACTTTC

v_call: TRBV29-1
j_call: TRBJ2-5
d_call: TRBD2
clone_size: many
cdr3_aa: CSVWTRETQYF
cdr3_nt: TGCAGCGTGTGGACTAGAGAGACCCAGTACTTC

v_call: TRBV5-4
j_call: TRBJ2-7
d_call: -
clone_size: -
cdr3_aa: CASSRQEPSYEKYF
cdr3_nt: TGTGCCAGCAGTAGACAGGAACCCTCCTACGAGAAGTACTTC

v_call: TRBV20-1
j_call: TRBJ2-1
d_call: -
clone_size: many
cdr3_aa: CSARDMVDSPTYNEQFF
cdr3_nt: TGCAGTGCTAGAGATATGGTGGACAGCCCGACCTACAATGAGCAGTTCTTC

v_call: TRBV20-1
j_call: TRBJ1-5
d_call: -
clone_size: many
cdr3_aa: CSASIGSNQPQHF
cdr3_nt: TGCAGTGCTAGTATCGGGTCCAATCAGCCCCAGCATTTT

v_call: TRBV5-5
j_call: TRBJ1-2
d_call: -
clone_size: many
cdr3_aa: CASSLWAAGTSTNYGYTF
cdr3_nt: TGTGCCAGCAGCTTGTGGGCCGCGGGGACATCTACTAACTATGGCTACACCTTC

v_call: TRBV19
j_call: TRBJ2-5
d_call: TRBD1
clone_size: many
cdr3_aa: CASSMGQQETQYF
cdr3_nt: TGTGCCAGTAGTATGGGACAGCAAGAGACCCAGTACTTC

v_call: TRBV20-1
j_call: TRBJ2-7
d_call: -
clone_size: many
cdr3_aa: CSASYRGGSYEQYF
cdr3_nt: TGCAGTGCTAGTTACCGCGGAGGGTCCTACGAGCAGTACTTC

v_call: TRBV2
j_call: TRBJ1-5
d_call: TRBD1
clone_size: many
cdr3_aa: CASSLGTGFNQPQHF
cdr3_nt: TGTGCCAGCAGCCTTGGGACAGGGTTTAATCAGCCCCAGCATTTT

v_call: TRBV18
j_call: TRBJ1-6
d_call: -
clone_size: many
cdr3_aa: CASSTPNSPLHF
cdr3_nt: TGTGCCAGCTCAACTCCAAATTCACCCCTCCACTTT